These 12 T cell receptor beta chains were sequenced from one sample in a study of blood T cells in healthy people across ages. It was with a sample-barcoded 5' primer and a J-beta primer mix that a second PCR of roughly 6 to 12 cycles was run. TCRdb re-analysed the 5' RACE reads in MiXCR, keeping a single row per CDR3 protein. The sample yields under 950,000 distinct CDR3 sequences, about 24% seen once. The specimen sequenced was blood. The receptors come from a man between 70 and 80 years old in good health.

V and J are TRBV7-2 and TRBJ1-2, with D perhaps TRBD1 (5 bases). With 5 bases removed from V and 7 bases from J, the gap between germline ends came to 20 bases. The CDR3 length is 15 residues. CDR1 is SGHTA, CDR2 FQGNSA, per germline. CDR3 protein: CASSPSGGDVGGYTF. CDR3 bases: TGTGCCAGCAGCCCTAGCGGGGGGGACGTGGGTGGCTACACCTTC.

The chain links TRBV28 to TRBJ1-2, with D tentatively TRBD1 (5 bases). Germline V gene lookup returns CDR1 MDHEN and CDR2 SYDVKM. The CDR3 has 14 amino acids. V was pared by 1 base and J by 5 bases, with 11 bases between. The CDR3 protein is CASSLSPGGYGYTF. The CDR3, as DNA: TGTGCCAGCAGTTTATCCCCGGGGGGGTATGGCTACACCTTC.

The chain uses TRBV5-1 and TRBJ2-3; 8 bases fit TRBD2. Germline V gene data show CDR1 as SGHRS and CDR2 as YFSETQ. V dropped 4 bases and J dropped 1; count of bases not matched to a gene: 8. The CDR3 extends over 16 amino acids. This CDR3 reads CASSVGDSGGTDTQYF. DNA for the CDR3: TGCGCCAGCAGCGTGGGGGATAGCGGGGGCACAGATACGCAGTATTTT. The complete variable domain, with remaining parts taken from reference TRBV5-1 and TRBJ2-3, reads KAGVTQTPRYLIKTRGQQVTLSCSPISGHRSVSWYQQTPGQGLQFLFEYFSETQRNKGNFPGRFSGRQFSNSRSEMNVSTLELGDSALYLCASSVGDSGGTDTQYFGPGTRLTVL.

The chain employs TRBV5-1 and TRBJ2-1, with 8 bases aligning to TRBD2. The germline V gene encodes CDR1 SGHRS and CDR2 YFSETQ. Unmatched junction bases numbered 9, after V lost 0 bases and J lost 7 bases. The CDR3 length is 16 residues. CDR3 DNA: TGCGCCAGCAGCTTGGAGTCGGGAGGGTGGGAGAATGAGCAGTTCTTC. It yields the protein CASSLESGGWENEQFF.

The V call is TRBV7-8, the J call TRBJ2-7; tentative D call: TRBD1 (5 bases). The J call may not be correct, given that the DNA end is closer to TRBJ2-1. Germline V gives CDR1 SGHVS, CDR2 FQNEAQ. This CDR3 spans 12 amino acids. CDR3 region: CAGAKYGNEQFF. CDR3 nucleotide sequence: TGTGCCGGGGCCAAATATGGCAATGAGCAGTTCTTC.

The table lists this clonotype with a few counts. The rearrangement links TRBV9 to TRBJ2-2; no clear D gene. This CDR3 has 14 residues. With 4 bases removed from V and 8 bases from J, the gap between germline ends came to 15 bases. Germline V gene sequence: CDR1 SGDLS, CDR2 YYNGEE. The CDR3 DNA sequence: TGTGCCAGCAGCCTGACTGCGGTACGAGGGGAGCTGTTTTTT. Encoded protein: CASSLTAVRGELFF. Complete variable domain (other parts from reference TRBV9 and TRBJ2-2): DSGVTQTPKHLITATGQRVTLRCSPRSGDLSVYWYQQSLDQGLQFLIQYYNGEERAKGNILERFSAQQFPDLHSELNLSSLELGDSALYFCASSLTAVRGELFFGEGSRLTVL.

This clonotype was detected only once. The chain links TRBV10-3 to TRBJ2-3; either TRBD1 or TRBD2 may supply D (5 bases each). Trimming took off 10 bases at V and 4 bases at J, with 18 bases between the two ends. CDR1 ENHRY and CDR2 SYGVKD come from the germline V gene. The CDR3 sequence is 14 residues long. CDR3 bases: TGTGCCACCAAGAGGGACCTTCAAGCAGATACGCAGTATTTT. Protein product: CATKRDLQADTQYF.

The chain combines TRBV27 with TRBJ2-5; D is tentatively TRBD1 or TRBD2 (6 bases each). The J call could be wrong; TRBJ2-7 is a better fit for the DNA end. CDR1 and CDR2 (germline): MNHEY, SMNVEV (reference sequence). The CDR3 runs 17 residues. CDR3 residues: CASSLLRGGRTSYEQYF. As DNA, the CDR3 is TGTGCCAGCAGTTTATTAAGAGGGGGGCGGACCTCCTACGAGCAGTACTTC.

This chain links TRBV6-5 with TRBJ2-3; no definite D call. The V and J ends lost 7 bases and 11 bases respectively, with 16 bases between them. CDR1 is MNHEY, CDR2 SVGAGI, per germline. CDR3 length: 12 amino acids. The CDR3 bases are TGTGCCAGCACTTCAAGGTTCAACATGCAGTATTTT. Its protein product is CASTSRFNMQYF.

This chain uses TRBV3-1 with TRBJ2-3, with 14 bases fitting TRBD2. The CDR3 loop spans 16 amino acids. V dropped 5 bases and J dropped 4; count of bases not matched to a gene: 5. Germline V CDR1 and CDR2: LGHDT, YNNKEL (reference sequence). CDR3 nucleotides: TGTGCCAGCAGCGGACTAGCGGGGGGAGGTGCAGATACGCAGTATTTT. This codes for CASSGLAGGGADTQYF.

The chain is built from TRBV12-3 or TRBV12-4 and TRBJ2-5, with D possibly TRBD2 on 5 matching bases. The better agreement between TRBJ2-1 and the DNA end casts doubt on the J call. This CDR3 comprises 11 residues. CDR3 region: CASTTPRGQFF. The CDR3 nucleotides are TGTGCCAGCACGACTCCTCGGGGGCAGTTCTTC.

The chain is built from TRBV7-9 and TRBJ1-3; D is undetermined. With 4 bases removed from V and 7 bases from J, the gap between germline ends came to 14 bases. Germline V gene sequence: CDR1 SEHNR, CDR2 FQNEAQ (reference sequence). This CDR3 has 14 amino acids. The CDR3 nucleotides are TGTGCCAGCAGCTCCGACACCGGATGGAACACCATATATTTT. Its protein is CASSSDTGWNTIYF.